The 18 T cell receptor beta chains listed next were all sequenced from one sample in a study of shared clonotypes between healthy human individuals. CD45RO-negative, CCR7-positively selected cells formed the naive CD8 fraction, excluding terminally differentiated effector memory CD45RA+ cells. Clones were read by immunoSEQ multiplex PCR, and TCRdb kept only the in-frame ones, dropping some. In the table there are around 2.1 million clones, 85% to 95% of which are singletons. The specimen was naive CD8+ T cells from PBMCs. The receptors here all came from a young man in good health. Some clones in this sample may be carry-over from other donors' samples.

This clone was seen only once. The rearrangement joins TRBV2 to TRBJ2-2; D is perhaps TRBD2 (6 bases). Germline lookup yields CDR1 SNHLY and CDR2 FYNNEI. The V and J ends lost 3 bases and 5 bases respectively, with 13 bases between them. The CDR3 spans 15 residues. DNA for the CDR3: TGTGCCAGCAGTGACGCGGGGTCTGAGACCGGGGAGCTGTTTTTT. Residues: CASSDAGSETGELFF.

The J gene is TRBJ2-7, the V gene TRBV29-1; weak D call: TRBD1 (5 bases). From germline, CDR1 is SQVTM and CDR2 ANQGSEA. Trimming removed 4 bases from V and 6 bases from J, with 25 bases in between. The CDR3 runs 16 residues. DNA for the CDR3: TGCAGCGTTGGCTCGGTTTGGGGCCGTGGGCCCCTCGAGCAGTACTTC. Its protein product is CSVGSVWGRGPLEQYF.

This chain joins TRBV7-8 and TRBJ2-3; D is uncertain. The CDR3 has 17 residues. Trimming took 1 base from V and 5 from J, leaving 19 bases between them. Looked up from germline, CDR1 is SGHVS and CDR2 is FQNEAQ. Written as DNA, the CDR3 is TGTGCCAGCAGCTTAGGTGCGCCGGCCTATCAACTAGATACGCAGTATTTT. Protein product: CASSLGAPAYQLDTQYF.

CDR3 region: CASSQEGGGLAGYEQYF. CDR3 nucleotide sequence: TGTGCCAGCAGCCAAGAGGGTGGAGGACTAGCGGGCTACGAGCAGTACTTC. This chain joins TRBV4-2 and TRBJ2-7, with 11 nucleotides matching TRBD2. Germline CDR1 LGHNA, CDR2 YNFKEQ. The CDR3 sequence is 17 residues long. J was trimmed by 3 bases and V by 0 bases; bases with no gene match: 7.

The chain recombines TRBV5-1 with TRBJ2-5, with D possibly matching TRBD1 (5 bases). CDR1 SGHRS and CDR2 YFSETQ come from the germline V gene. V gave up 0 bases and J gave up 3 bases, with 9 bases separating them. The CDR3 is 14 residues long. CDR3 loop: CASSLAREEETQYF. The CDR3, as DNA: TGCGCCAGCAGCTTGGCCAGGGAAGAAGAGACCCAGTACTTC.

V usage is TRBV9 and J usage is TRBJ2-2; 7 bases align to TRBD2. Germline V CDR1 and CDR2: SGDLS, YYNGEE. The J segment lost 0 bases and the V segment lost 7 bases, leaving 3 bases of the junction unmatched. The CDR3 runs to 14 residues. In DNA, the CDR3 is TGTGCCAGCGGACGGGGGGCGAACACCGGGGAGCTGTTTTTT. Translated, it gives CASGRGANTGELFF.

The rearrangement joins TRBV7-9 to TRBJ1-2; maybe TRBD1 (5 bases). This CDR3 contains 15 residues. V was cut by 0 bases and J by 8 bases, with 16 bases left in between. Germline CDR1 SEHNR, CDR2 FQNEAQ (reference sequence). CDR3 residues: CASSLAGWQGNGYTF. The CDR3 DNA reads TGTGCCAGCAGCTTAGCGGGATGGCAGGGAAACGGCTACACCTTC.

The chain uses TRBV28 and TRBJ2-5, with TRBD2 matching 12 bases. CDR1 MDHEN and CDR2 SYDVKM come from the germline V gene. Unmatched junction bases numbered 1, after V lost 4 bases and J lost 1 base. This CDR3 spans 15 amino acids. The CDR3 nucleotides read TGTGCCAGCAGTTGGACTAGCGGGGTCCAAGAGACCCAGTACTTC. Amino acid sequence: CASSWTSGVQETQYF.

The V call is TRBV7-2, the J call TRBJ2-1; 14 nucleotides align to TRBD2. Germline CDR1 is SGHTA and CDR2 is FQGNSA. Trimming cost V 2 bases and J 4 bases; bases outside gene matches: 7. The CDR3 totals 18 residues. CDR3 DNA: TGTGCCAGCAGCTTAACGGGACTAGCGGGAGCGGGATACAATGAGCAGTTCTTC. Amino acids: CASSLTGLAGAGYNEQFF. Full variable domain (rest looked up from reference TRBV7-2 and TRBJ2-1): GAGVSQSPSNKVTEKGKDVELRCDPISGHTALYWYRQSLGQGLEFLIYFQGNSAPDKSGLPSDRFSAERTGGSVSTLTIQRTQQEDSAVYLCASSLTGLAGAGYNEQFFGPGTRLTVL.

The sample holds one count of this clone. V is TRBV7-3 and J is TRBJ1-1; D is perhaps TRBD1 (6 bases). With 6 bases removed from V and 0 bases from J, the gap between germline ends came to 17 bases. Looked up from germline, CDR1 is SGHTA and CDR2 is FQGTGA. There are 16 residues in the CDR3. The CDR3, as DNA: TGTGCCAGCAGTCTTCGACAGGTGGCCATGAACACTGAAGCTTTCTTT. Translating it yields CASSLRQVAMNTEAFF.

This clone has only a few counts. The CDR3 spells CASSQVGGYGYTF. In DNA form, the CDR3 reads TGTGCCAGCAGCCAAGTAGGGGGCTATGGCTACACCTTC. The V call is TRBV14, the J call TRBJ1-2; D perhaps matches TRBD1 (6 bases). The length of the CDR3 is 13 residues. V shed 1 base and J shed 4 bases, with 7 bases lying between them. Per the germline V gene, CDR1 is SGHDN and CDR2 is FVKESK.

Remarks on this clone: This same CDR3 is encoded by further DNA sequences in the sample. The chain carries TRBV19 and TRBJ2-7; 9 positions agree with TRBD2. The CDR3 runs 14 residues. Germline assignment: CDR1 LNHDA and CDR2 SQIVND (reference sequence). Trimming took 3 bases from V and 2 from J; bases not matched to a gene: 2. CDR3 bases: TGTGCCAGTAGTATTCGCGGGAGGGCCTACGAGCAGTACTTC. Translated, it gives CASSIRGRAYEQYF.

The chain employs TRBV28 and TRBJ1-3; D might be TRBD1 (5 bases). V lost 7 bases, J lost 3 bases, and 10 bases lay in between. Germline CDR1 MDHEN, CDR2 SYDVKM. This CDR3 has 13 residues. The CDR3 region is CASTFQGGNTIYF. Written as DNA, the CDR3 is TGTGCCAGCACTTTCCAGGGTGGAAACACCATATATTTT.

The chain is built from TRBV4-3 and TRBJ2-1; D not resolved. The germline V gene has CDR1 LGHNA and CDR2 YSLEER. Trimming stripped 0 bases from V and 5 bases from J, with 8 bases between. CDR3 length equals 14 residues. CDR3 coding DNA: TGCGCCAGCAGCCAAGAAACAGTTAACAATGAGCAGTTCTTC. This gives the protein CASSQETVNNEQFF.

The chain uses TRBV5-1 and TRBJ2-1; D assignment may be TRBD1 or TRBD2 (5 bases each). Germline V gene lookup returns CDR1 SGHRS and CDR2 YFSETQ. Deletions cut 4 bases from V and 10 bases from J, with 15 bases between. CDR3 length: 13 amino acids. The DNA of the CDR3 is TGCGCCAGCAGCCTGTCAGGGCCGGGAGAGCAGTTCTTC. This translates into CASSLSGPGEQFF.

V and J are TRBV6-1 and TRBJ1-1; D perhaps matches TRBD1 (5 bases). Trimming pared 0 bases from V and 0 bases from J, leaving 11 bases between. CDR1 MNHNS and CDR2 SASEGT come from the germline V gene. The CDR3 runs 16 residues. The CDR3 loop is CASSEAGHPMNTEAFF. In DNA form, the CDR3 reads TGTGCCAGCAGTGAAGCTGGACACCCCATGAACACTGAAGCTTTCTTT.

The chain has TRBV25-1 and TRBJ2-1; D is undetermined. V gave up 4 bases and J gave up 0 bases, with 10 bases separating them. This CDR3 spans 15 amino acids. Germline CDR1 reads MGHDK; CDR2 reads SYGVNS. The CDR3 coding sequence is TGTGCCAGCAGTGGGCCCCGTAGCTCCTACAATGAGCAGTTCTTC. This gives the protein CASSGPRSSYNEQFF.

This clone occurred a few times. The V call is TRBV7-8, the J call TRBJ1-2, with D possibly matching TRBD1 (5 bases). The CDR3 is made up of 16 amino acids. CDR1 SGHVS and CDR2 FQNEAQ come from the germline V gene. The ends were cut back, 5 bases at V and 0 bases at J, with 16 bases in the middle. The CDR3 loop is CASSPLRGMANYGYTF. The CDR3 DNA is TGTGCCAGCAGCCCCTTGAGGGGCATGGCTAACTATGGCTACACCTTC.